This T cell receptor (beta chain) was recovered during a study of shared clonotypes between healthy human individuals. Study-level results: Incomplete sequencing of sorted subsets was indicated by rarefaction despite large depth. Shared clonotypes: about 5.3% naive CD4, around 3.5% naive CD8, over 2% memory CD4, under 0.5% memory CD8. Against clonotypes common to all four donors, non-shared ones had lower generation probabilities.

Method: immunoSEQ multiplex PCR; TCRdb's copy keeps in-frame clones and lacks some. The table shows more than 1.2 million clones, with approximately 98.5% occurring only once. With 10 bases clipped from V and 1 base from J, the junction kept 8 bases outside the gene matches. CDR3 length: 14 residues. CDR1 is LNHDA and CDR2 is SQIVND in the germline V gene (reference sequence). About this clone: Its target is not known.

The CD4+ fraction was divided into a CD45RA+ naive subset and a CD45RA-negative memory subset. The chain has TRBV19 and TRBJ1-1; 8 nucleotides align to TRBD1. The specimen was naive CD4+ T cells sorted from blood. Stated subset: CD45RA+ positively selected. This TCR came from a man aged 30 to 39 in good health. This CDR3 reads CATKSGTGNTEAFF. CDR3 DNA sequence: TGTGCCACTAAATCCGGGACAGGGAACACTGAAGCTTTCTTT.